This record covers a single TCR beta chain. This sample is drawn from a study of control samples from healthy donors and cancer patients. Germline CDR1 LNHDA, CDR2 SQIVND (reference sequence). V lost 6 bases and J 3 bases, leaving 14 bases between the germline ends. The CDR3 contains 14 residues. TCRdb keeps only in-frame clones here, not all; method: immunoSEQ multiplex PCR. In the table there are 80,000 to 100,000 clones, about four fifths of which are singletons. The TCR was taken from a woman aged 25 to 39 in good health. Sequences were obtained from blood. This chain connects TRBV19 to TRBJ1-2, with D possibly TRBD1 on 6 matching bases. The CDR3 protein is CASRPQGRDYGYTF. CDR3 DNA: TGTGCCAGTAGGCCTCAGGGGAGGGACTATGGCTACACCTTC.